This passage covers 15 T cell receptor beta chains from one sample sequenced in a study of blood T cell repertoires in COVID-19. Data came from immunoSEQ multiplex PCR; TCRdb stores just in-frame clones and leaves some out. The sample shows 120,000 or so clones, about 85% of them seen only once. The sequenced sample was peripheral blood. Source of these receptors: an elderly man with active or convalescent COVID-19.

The CDR3 loop is CASGRDRLTGELFF. The CDR3 DNA follows: TGTGCCAGCGGACGAGACAGGCTCACCGGGGAGCTGTTTTTT. V is TRBV6-5 and J is TRBJ2-2; D perhaps matches TRBD1 (6 bases). In germline, CDR1 is MNHEY, CDR2 SVGAGI. CDR3 length equals 14 residues. V was shortened by 8 bases and J by 4 bases, with 14 bases between the two germline ends.

The CDR3 nucleotides read TGTGCCAGCAGCTTTTCCAGGGGTTCTGATACGCAGTATTTT. As protein: CASSFSRGSDTQYF. V usage is TRBV11-2 and J usage is TRBJ2-3; D is possibly TRBD1 (6 bases). CDR3 length: 14 residues. The V end was cut by 3 bases, the J end by 6 bases, with 13 bases between. Germline assignment: CDR1 SGHAT and CDR2 FQNNGV.

Only a few counts were recorded for this clone. The rearrangement links TRBV5-6 to TRBJ2-7; 8 bases map to TRBD1. CDR1 and CDR2 (germline): SGHDT, YYEEEE. The V and J ends lost 4 bases and 1 base, in that order; junction bases with no gene match: 4. This CDR3 has 14 amino acids. The CDR3, as DNA: TGTGCCAGCAGCCCGGGACAGGTTTCCTACGAGCAGTACTTC. Translation: CASSPGQVSYEQYF. Together with reference TRBV5-6 and TRBJ2-7, the CDR3 gives the full variable domain: DAGVTQSPTHLIKTRGQQVTLRCSPKSGHDTVSWYQQALGQGPQFIFQYYEEEERQRGNFPDRFSGHQFPNYSSELNVNALLLGDSALYLCASSPGQVSYEQYFGPGTRLTVT.

The V and J genes are TRBV6-1 and TRBJ1-2; no firm D call. CDR1 and CDR2 from the germline V gene are MNHNS and SASEGT. CDR3 length: 15 amino acids. V lost 3 bases and J 3 bases, leaving 14 bases between the germline ends. The CDR3 sequence: CASSDPPLGYYGYTF. The CDR3 DNA is TGTGCCAGCAGTGATCCCCCCCTAGGTTACTATGGCTACACCTTC.

The chain links TRBV29-1 to TRBJ1-5; weak D call: TRBD1 (5 bases). CDR1 is SQVTM, CDR2 ANQGSEA, per germline. This CDR3 contains 12 residues. Trimming removed 4 bases at V and 4 bases at J, with 8 bases between. CDR3 amino acids: CSVGGSNQPQHF. The DNA for the CDR3 is TGCAGCGTTGGGGGCAGTAATCAGCCCCAGCATTTT. The full variable domain, its missing parts supplied by reference TRBV29-1 and TRBJ1-5, is SAVISQKPSRDICQRGTSLTIQCQVDSQVTMMFWYRQQPGQSLTLIATANQGSEATYESGFVIDKFPISRPNLTFSTLTVSNMSPEDSSIYLCSVGGSNQPQHFGDGTRLSIL.

The rearrangement links TRBV9 to TRBJ1-2; D unclear. CDR1 SGDLS and CDR2 YYNGEE come from the germline V gene. Trimming took 4 bases from V and 0 from J, leaving 7 bases between them. There are 13 residues in the CDR3. The CDR3 protein is CASSPNANYGYTF. As DNA, the CDR3 is TGTGCCAGCAGCCCAAATGCTAACTATGGCTACACCTTC.

This rearrangement joins TRBV6-5 to TRBJ2-7; TRBD1 aligns across 9 bases. Germline V gene lookup returns CDR1 MNHEY and CDR2 SVGAGI. The ends lost 6 bases at V and 3 bases at J; junction bases unmatched: 9. This CDR3 has 15 residues. As DNA, the CDR3 is TGTGCCAGCAGACTTTCGGGACAGGGTAGCTACGAGCAGTACTTC. Its translation is CASRLSGQGSYEQYF.

This chain links TRBV15 with TRBJ1-2; 7 nucleotides agree with TRBD1. The V and J ends lost 0 bases and 7 bases, in that order; junction bases with no gene match: 8. The CDR3 runs to 15 residues. Germline CDR1 LNHNV, CDR2 YYDKDF (reference sequence). Here the CDR3 DNA reads TGTGCCACCAGCAGAGATGTGGGGACAGTAAGTGGCTACACCTTC. Residues: CATSRDVGTVSGYTF.

V and J are TRBV27 and TRBJ2-7, with 9 positions matching TRBD2. Trimming removed 0 bases from V and 5 bases from J; junction bases left unmatched: 8. The CDR3 sequence is 16 residues long. In germline, CDR1 is MNHEY, CDR2 SMNVEV (reference sequence). The CDR3 is CASSLSGGRAYHEQYF. CDR3 nucleotide sequence: TGTGCCAGCAGTTTATCTGGCGGGAGGGCCTACCACGAGCAGTACTTC.

V usage is TRBV4-3 and J usage is TRBJ1-3; D unresolved. The CDR3 has 16 residues. Germline V gene sequence: CDR1 LGHNA, CDR2 YSLEER. V was trimmed by 0 bases and J by 3 bases, leaving 12 bases between them. The CDR3 reads CASSQEGGRFGNTIYF. The DNA of the CDR3 is TGCGCCAGCAGCCAAGAGGGCGGGCGGTTTGGAAACACCATATATTTT.

This chain uses TRBV29-1 with TRBJ2-1; D possibly corresponds to TRBD1 (7 bases). The V end lost 4 bases, the J end lost 1 base, and 11 bases lay between the germline ends. The CDR3 has 14 amino acids. In germline, CDR1 is SQVTM, CDR2 ANQGSEA. The CDR3 is CSVVAGQSYNEQFF. Written as DNA, the CDR3 is TGCAGCGTTGTGGCGGGACAGTCCTACAATGAGCAGTTCTTC.

The chain links TRBV5-1 to TRBJ1-4; 8 bases fit TRBD1. The junction had 7 bases not matched to a gene; V was cut back by 7 bases and J by 5 bases. The CDR3 spans 14 residues. The germline gives CDR1 SGHRS, CDR2 YFSETQ. The CDR3 nucleotides are TGCGCCAGCCGCGAGAGACAGGGGAATGAAAAACTGTTTTTT. The encoded protein is CASRERQGNEKLFF.

The CDR3 region has the DNA TGTGCCAGCAACCAGACAGGGGACTTCTCTGGAAACACCATATATTTT. It specifies CASNQTGDFSGNTIYF. The chain uses TRBV5-6 and TRBJ1-3; 8 bases align to TRBD1. The CDR3 loop spans 16 amino acids. Trimming cost V 6 bases and J 0 bases; bases outside gene matches: 8. Looked up from germline, CDR1 is SGHDT and CDR2 is YYEEEE.

The chain carries TRBV5-1 and TRBJ2-5; 7 nucleotides line up with TRBD1. The CDR3 loop spans 16 amino acids. Trimming removed 1 base from V and 1 base from J; junction bases left unmatched: 7. The germline V gene has CDR1 SGHRS and CDR2 YFSETQ. The CDR3 sequence is CASSLQPQGSQETQYF. CDR3 nucleotide sequence: TGCGCCAGCAGCTTGCAGCCACAGGGGTCCCAAGAGACCCAGTACTTC.

The chain recombines TRBV30 with TRBJ1-1; tentatively, D is TRBD1 (6 bases). Germline lookup yields CDR1 GTSNPN and CDR2 SVGIG (reference sequence). V lost 0 bases to trimming and J lost 4 bases, with 9 bases between them. The CDR3 sequence is 13 residues long. The CDR3 bases are TGTGCCTGGAGTGTCCAGGGGTTCACTGAAGCTTTCTTT. It is translated as CAWSVQGFTEAFF.